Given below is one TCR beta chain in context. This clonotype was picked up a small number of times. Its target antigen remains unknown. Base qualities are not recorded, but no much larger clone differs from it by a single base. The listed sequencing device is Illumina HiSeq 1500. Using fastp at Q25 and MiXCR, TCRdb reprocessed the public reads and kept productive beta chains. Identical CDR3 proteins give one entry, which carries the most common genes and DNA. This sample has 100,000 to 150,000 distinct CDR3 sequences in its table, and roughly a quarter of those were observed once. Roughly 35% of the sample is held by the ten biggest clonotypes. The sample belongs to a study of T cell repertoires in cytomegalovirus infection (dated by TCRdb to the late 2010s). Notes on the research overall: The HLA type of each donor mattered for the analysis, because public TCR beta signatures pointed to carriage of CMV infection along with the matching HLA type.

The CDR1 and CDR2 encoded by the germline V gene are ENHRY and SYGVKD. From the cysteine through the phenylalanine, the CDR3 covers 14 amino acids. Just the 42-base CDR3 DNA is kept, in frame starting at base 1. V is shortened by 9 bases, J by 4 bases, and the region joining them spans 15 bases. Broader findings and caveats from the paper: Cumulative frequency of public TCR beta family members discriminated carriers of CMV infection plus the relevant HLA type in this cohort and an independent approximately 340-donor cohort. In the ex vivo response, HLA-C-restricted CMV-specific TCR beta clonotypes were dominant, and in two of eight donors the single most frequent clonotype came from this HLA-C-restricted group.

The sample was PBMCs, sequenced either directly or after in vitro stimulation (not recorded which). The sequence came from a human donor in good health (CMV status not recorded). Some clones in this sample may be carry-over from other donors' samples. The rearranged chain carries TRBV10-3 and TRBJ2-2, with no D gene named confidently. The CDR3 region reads CAITDPSVTGELFF. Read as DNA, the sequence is TGTGCCATTACGGATCCATCGGTCACCGGGGAGCTGTTTTTT.